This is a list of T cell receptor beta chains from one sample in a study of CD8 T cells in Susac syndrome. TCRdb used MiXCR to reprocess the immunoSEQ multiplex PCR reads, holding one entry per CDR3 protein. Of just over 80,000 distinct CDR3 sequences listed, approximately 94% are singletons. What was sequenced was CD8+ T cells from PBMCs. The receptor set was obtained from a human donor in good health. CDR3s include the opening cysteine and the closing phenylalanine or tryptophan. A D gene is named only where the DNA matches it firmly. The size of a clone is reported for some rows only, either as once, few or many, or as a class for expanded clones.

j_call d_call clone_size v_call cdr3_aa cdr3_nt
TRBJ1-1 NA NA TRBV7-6 CASSLGGQNTEAFF TGTGCCAGCAGCTTAGGGGGGCAGAACACTGAAGCTTTCTTT
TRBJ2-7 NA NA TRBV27 CASSAGDRFYEGQYF TGTGCCAGCAGTGCGGGGGACAGATTCTACGAAGGGCAGTACTTC
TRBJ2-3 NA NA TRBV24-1 CATESGQGRVDTQYF TGTGCCACCGAGAGTGGGCAGGGCCGGGTAGATACGCAGTATTTT
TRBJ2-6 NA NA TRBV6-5 CASSWGSGANVLTF TGTGCCAGCAGTTGGGGCTCTGGGGCCAACGTCCTGACTTTC
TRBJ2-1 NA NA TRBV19 CASSIGLARNEQFF TGTGCCAGTAGTATAGGCCTAGCGAGGAATGAGCAGTTCTTC
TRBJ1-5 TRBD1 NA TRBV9 CASSGSGTGNQPQHF TGTGCCAGCAGCGGATCCGGGACAGGAAATCAGCCCCAGCATTTT
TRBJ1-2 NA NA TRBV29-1 CSVQGREAYGYTF TGCAGCGTTCAGGGCAGGGAAGCCTATGGCTACACCTTC
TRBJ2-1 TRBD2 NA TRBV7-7 CASSLEGLASDEQFF TGTGCTAGCAGCTTAGAGGGACTAGCTTCCGATGAGCAGTTCTTC
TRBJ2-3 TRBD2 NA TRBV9 CASSAQLAGADTQYF TGTGCCAGCAGCGCTCAACTAGCGGGAGCGGATACGCAGTATTTT
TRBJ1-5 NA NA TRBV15 CATSREGRGAVNQPQHF TGTGCCACCAGCAGAGAAGGGCGGGGGGCGGTAAATCAGCCCCAGCATTTT
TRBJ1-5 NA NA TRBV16 CASSHNQPQHF TGTGCCAGCAGCCACAATCAGCCCCAGCATTTT
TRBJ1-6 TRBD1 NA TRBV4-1 CASSKWDRVDSPLHF TGCGCCAGCAGCAAGTGGGACAGGGTTGACTCACCCCTCCACTTT
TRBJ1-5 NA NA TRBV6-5 CASSYIGNQPQHF TGTGCCAGCAGTTACATCGGCAATCAGCCCCAGCATTTT
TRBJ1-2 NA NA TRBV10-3 CAIWGENYGYTF TGTGCCATCTGGGGGGAGAACTATGGCTACACCTTC
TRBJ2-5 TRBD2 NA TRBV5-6 CASSGGDFPETQYF TGTGCCAGCAGCGGGGGGGACTTCCCGGAGACCCAGTACTTC
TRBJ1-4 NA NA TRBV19 CASFDRGGRKLFF TGTGCCAGTTTTGACCGGGGTGGTAGAAAACTGTTTTTT
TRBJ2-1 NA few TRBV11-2 CASSLDRGFGNEQFF TGTGCCAGCAGCTTAGATCGGGGCTTCGGCAATGAGCAGTTCTTC
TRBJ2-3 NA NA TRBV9 CASSGELATLTDTQYF TGTGCCAGCAGCGGAGAGCTAGCTACCCTTACAGATACGCAGTATTTT
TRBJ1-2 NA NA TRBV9 CASDGHNYGYTF TGTGCCAGTGACGGACACAACTATGGCTACACCTTC
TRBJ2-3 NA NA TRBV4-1 CASSQVLGEANSDTQYF TGCGCCAGCAGCCAAGTTTTGGGGGAAGCGAACTCAGATACGCAGTATTTT
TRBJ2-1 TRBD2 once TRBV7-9 CASSRLERGNNEQFF TGTGCCAGCAGCCGGCTAGAGCGGGGGAACAATGAGCAGTTCTTC
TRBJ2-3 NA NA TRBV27 CASIGSTDTQYF TGTGCCAGCATCGGTAGCACAGATACGCAGTATTTT
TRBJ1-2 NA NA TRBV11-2 CASSLGDGDPPDYDGYTF TGTGCCAGCAGCTTAGGGGACGGAGATCCCCCGGACTATGATGGCTACACCTTC
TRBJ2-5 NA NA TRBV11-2 CASSLGIGQQETQYF TGTGCCAGCAGCTTAGGGATCGGACAACAAGAGACCCAGTACTTC
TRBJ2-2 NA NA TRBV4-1 CASSQGGVTGELFF TGCGCCAGCAGCCAAGGGGGAGTCACCGGGGAGCTGTTTTTT
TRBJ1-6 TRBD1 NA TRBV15 CATEDRAANSPLHF TGTGCCACAGAGGACAGGGCGGCTAATTCACCCCTCCACTTT
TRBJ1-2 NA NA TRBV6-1 CASSEYPGTNYGYTF TGTGCCAGCAGTGAATACCCCGGGACTAACTATGGCTACACCTTC
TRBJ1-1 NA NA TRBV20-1 CSARGSGDAEAFF TGCAGTGCTAGAGGATCAGGGGACGCTGAAGCTTTCTTT
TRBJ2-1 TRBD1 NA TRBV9 CASSDDPGQGLFF TGTGCCAGCAGCGACGACCCGGGACAGGGGTTATTCTTC
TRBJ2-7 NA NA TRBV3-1 CASSFNSDYYEQYF TGTGCCAGCAGCTTTAACAGCGACTACTACGAGCAGTACTTC
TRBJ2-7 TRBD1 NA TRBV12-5 CASGLAGQGAYEQYF TGTGCTAGTGGTTTGGCCGGACAGGGGGCATACGAGCAGTACTTC
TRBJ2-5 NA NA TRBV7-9 CASSPGEVQETQYF TGTGCCAGCAGCCCAGGGGAGGTCCAAGAGACCCAGTACTTC
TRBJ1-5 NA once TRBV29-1 CSVRVEGGGKPQHF TGCAGCGTACGAGTTGAAGGAGGGGGGAAACCCCAGCATTTT
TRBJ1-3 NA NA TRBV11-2 CASRALGNTIYF TGTGCCAGCAGGGCACTCGGAAACACCATATATTTT
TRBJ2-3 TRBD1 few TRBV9 CASSVGDRVSGDTQYF TGTGCCAGCAGCGTAGGGGACAGGGTTTCCGGAGATACGCAGTATTTT
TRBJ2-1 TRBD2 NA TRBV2 CASSGPGTSGFNEQFF TGTGCCAGCAGTGGCCCCGGGACTAGCGGCTTCAATGAGCAGTTCTTC
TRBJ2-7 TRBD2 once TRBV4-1 CASSQDGRGGYEQYF TGCGCCAGCAGCCAAGATGGTCGGGGGGGCTACGAGCAGTACTTC
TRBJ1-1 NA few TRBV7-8 CASSSLGTEAFF TGTGCCAGCAGCTCCCTGGGTACTGAAGCTTTCTTT
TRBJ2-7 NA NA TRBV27 CASSYSSGAAYEQYF TGTGCCAGCAGTTATAGCTCCGGGGCTGCCTACGAGCAGTACTTC
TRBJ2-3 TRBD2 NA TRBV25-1 CASSAAGEITDTQYF TGTGCCAGCAGTGCAGCGGGAGAGATAACAGATACGCAGTATTTT
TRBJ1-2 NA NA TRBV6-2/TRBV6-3 CASSYAGGASYGYTF TGTGCCAGCAGTTACGCGGGAGGGGCATCCTATGGCTACACCTTC
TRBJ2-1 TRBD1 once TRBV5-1 CASGTGVNEQFF TGCGCCAGCGGGACAGGGGTCAATGAGCAGTTCTTC
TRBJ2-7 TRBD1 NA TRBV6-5 CASSEPGGYEQYF TGTGCCAGCAGTGAGCCAGGGGGCTACGAGCAGTACTTC
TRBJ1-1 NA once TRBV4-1 CASSQEVFRGVTEAFF TGCGCCAGCAGCCAAGAGGTATTCAGGGGTGTCACTGAAGCTTTCTTT
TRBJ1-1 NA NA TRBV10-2 CASGWAPMNTEAFF TGCGCCAGCGGGTGGGCGCCTATGAACACTGAAGCTTTCTTT